This T cell receptor beta chain comes out of a study of cytomegalovirus exposure and HLA in healthy donors. Trimming pared 2 bases from V and 13 bases from J, leaving 8 bases between. The CDR3 consists of 11 residues. Unrecorded immune exposure was likely among donors, who were nominally healthy when sampled. Primers: 60 Vbeta forward and 13 Jbeta reverse. The method was immunoSEQ multiplex PCR; TCRdb's version includes in-frame clones alone and lacks a portion of them. The data show hundreds of thousands of clones, with more than 65% seen just once and under 0.8% held by the top ten. Findings and limits, study-wide: Altogether, 164 TCR beta chains were recorded as cytomegalovirus-associated. HLA alleles were associated with 16,000 or so TCR beta sequences in a later analysis at 0.05 false discovery rate.

Remarks on this clone: The target antigen is unknown.

This clonotype originated in a man aged 18 to 30 in good health and CMV-seronegative. Material for sequencing was PBMCs. The rearrangement uses TRBV23-1 and TRBJ1-4; no firm D call. TRBV23-1 is reported as an ORF; its role is uncertain. The CDR3 loop is CASSQSSGLFF. The DNA for the CDR3 is TGCGCCAGCAGTCAAAGTAGCGGACTGTTTTTT.